These 18 T cell receptor beta chains originate from one sample sequenced in a study of early T cells in non-severe SARS-CoV-2 infection. TCRdb fed the 5' RACE reads into MiXCR, producing one record per CDR3 protein. The sample lists some 98,000 distinct CDR3 sequences, roughly 17% occurring once. The sequencing input was whole blood. The receptors were sampled from an adult who was a healthcare worker with PCR-confirmed SARS-CoV-2 infection or an uninfected control (not recorded which).

This chain joins TRBV6-5 and TRBJ2-2; D unresolved. From germline, CDR1 is MNHEY and CDR2 SVGAGI. V was clipped by 5 bases and J by 3 bases, with 10 bases between them. This CDR3 comprises 14 residues. CDR3 bases: TGTGCCAGCAGTCCCCTTAGATACACCGGGGAGCTGTTTTTT. Its protein is CASSPLRYTGELFF.

The chain is built from TRBV18 and TRBJ1-1; D uncertain. V lost 6 bases and J lost 4, with 12 bases in between. Germline CDR1 KGHSH, CDR2 LQKENI. The CDR3 covers 13 residues. CDR3 DNA: TGTGCCAGCTCGTCAGGAGTTTCCACTGAAGCTTTCTTT. This translates into CASSSGVSTEAFF.

This clonotype was recorded many times. The chain joins TRBV4-1 to TRBJ2-7, with D perhaps assigned TRBD1 or TRBD2 (5 bases each). CDR1 and CDR2 from the germline V gene are MGHRA and YSYEKL. This CDR3 is 13 amino acids long. Trimming cost V 8 bases and J 0 bases, with 11 bases left between them. CDR3 amino acids: CASRDLNSYEQYF. The CDR3 coding sequence is TGCGCCAGCCGGGACCTAAACTCCTACGAGCAGTACTTC.

This rearrangement joins TRBV7-9 to TRBJ1-2, with 7 bases lining up with TRBD1. Germline lookup yields CDR1 SEHNR and CDR2 FQNEAQ (reference sequence). The V and J ends lost 4 bases and 6 bases, in that order; junction bases with no gene match: 5. The CDR3 sequence is 13 residues long. As DNA, the CDR3 is TGTGCCAGCAGCTCACAGGGGCTAGATGGCTACACCTTC. As protein: CASSSQGLDGYTF. The full variable domain, with the rest looked up from reference TRBV7-9 and TRBJ1-2, is DTGVSQNPRHKITKRGQNVTFRCDPISEHNRLYWYRQTLGQGPEFLTYFQNEAQLEKSRLLSDRFSAERPKGSFSTLEIQRTEQGDSAMYLCASSSQGLDGYTFGSGTRLTVV.

This chain connects TRBV6-1 to TRBJ1-1, with 7 bases matching TRBD1. The CDR3 is 15 residues long. V was pared by 4 bases and J by 3 bases, with 8 bases of the junction left unmatched. Per the germline V gene, CDR1 is MNHNS and CDR2 is SASEGT. CDR3 protein: CASSAGDRGDTEAFF. In DNA, the CDR3 is TGTGCCAGCAGTGCGGGGGACAGAGGAGACACTGAAGCTTTCTTT.

This clonotype has just a few counts. V usage is TRBV6-5 and J usage is TRBJ1-5; TRBD1 aligns across 10 bases. The CDR3 length is 14 residues. Looked up from germline, CDR1 is MNHEY and CDR2 is SVGAGI. V trimming: 5 bases; J trimming: 5 bases; junction bases outside the gene matches: 3. The CDR3 sequence: CASSAGQGHQPQHF. DNA for the CDR3: TGTGCCAGCAGTGCGGGACAGGGGCATCAGCCCCAGCATTTT.

This chain connects TRBV6-2 or TRBV6-3 to TRBJ1-1, with 10 bases lining up with TRBD1. The V gene end was trimmed by 11 bases and the J gene end by 4 bases; junction bases not matched to a gene: 4. Germline V CDR1 and CDR2: MNHEY, SVGEGT. This CDR3 region has 12 residues. CDR3 protein: CAVRTGGTEAFF. The CDR3 region has the DNA TGTGCCGTTAGGACAGGGGGCACTGAAGCTTTCTTT.

J is TRBJ2-6 and V is TRBV7-2; D perhaps matches TRBD2 (5 bases). Per germline, CDR1 SGHTA and CDR2 FQGNSA. CDR3 size: 15 residues. V was cut by 6 bases and J by 0 bases, with 9 bases left in between. CDR3 sequence (DNA): TGTGCCAGCAGGAGCGGTCCCTCTGGGGCCAACGTCCTGACTTTC. Residues: CASRSGPSGANVLTF. Full variable domain (missing parts from reference TRBV7-2 and TRBJ2-6): GAGVSQSPSNKVTEKGKDVELRCDPISGHTALYWYRQSLGQGLEFLIYFQGNSAPDKSGLPSDRFSAERTGGSVSTLTIQRTQQEDSAVYLCASRSGPSGANVLTFGAGSRLTVL.

This chain links TRBV29-1 with TRBJ1-2; D gene ambiguous. Germline CDR1 SQVTM, CDR2 ANQGSEA. V lost 4 bases to trimming and J lost 0 bases, with 6 bases between them. CDR3 size: 12 residues. The CDR3 spells CSVGPTNYGYTF. DNA for the CDR3: TGCAGCGTTGGCCCAACTAACTATGGCTACACCTTC. Full variable domain (rest looked up from reference TRBV29-1 and TRBJ1-2): SAVISQKPSRDICQRGTSLTIQCQVDSQVTMMFWYRQQPGQSLTLIATANQGSEATYESGFVIDKFPISRPNLTFSTLTVSNMSPEDSSIYLCSVGPTNYGYTFGSGTRLTVV.

Only one count was recorded for this clonotype. CDR3 in amino acids: CASWSTGEETQYF. Written as DNA, the CDR3 is TGTGCCAGCTGGTCGACAGGGGAAGAGACCCAGTACTTC. V and J are TRBV7-9 and TRBJ2-5; 8 bases fit TRBD1. With V trimmed by 8 bases and J by 3 bases, 5 bases remained unmatched. The germline CDR1 and CDR2 sequences are SEHNR and FQNEAQ (reference sequence). CDR3 length: 13 amino acids. Using reference TRBV7-9 and TRBJ2-5 for the parts outside the CDR3, the full variable domain is DTGVSQNPRHKITKRGQNVTFRCDPISEHNRLYWYRQTLGQGPEFLTYFQNEAQLEKSRLLSDRFSAERPKGSFSTLEIQRTEQGDSAMYLCASWSTGEETQYFGPGTRLLVL.

The V call is TRBV14, the J call TRBJ2-1; no definite D call. Deletions cut 3 bases from V and 6 bases from J, with 12 bases between. Per germline, CDR1 SGHDN and CDR2 FVKESK. This CDR3 comprises 14 residues. For the CDR3, the DNA is TGTGCCAGCAGCCAGCGGCAGTTGGGCAATGAGCAGTTCTTC. Its protein is CASSQRQLGNEQFF. Complete variable domain (other parts from reference TRBV14 and TRBJ2-1): EAGVTQFPSHSVIEKGQTVTLRCDPISGHDNLYWYRRVMGKEIKFLLHFVKESKQDESGMPNNRFLAERTGGTYSTLKVQPAELEDSGVYFCASSQRQLGNEQFFGPGTRLTVL.

The V and J genes are TRBV20-1 and TRBJ1-5; tentative D call: TRBD1 (6 bases). Trimming shortened V by 4 bases and J by 3 bases, and 16 bases separated the two germline ends. This CDR3 region has 15 residues. Per germline, CDR1 DFQATT and CDR2 SNEGSKA (reference sequence). The CDR3 nucleotides are TGCAGTGCTACTCCGGGACAAAAATACAATCAGCCCCAGCATTTT. It specifies CSATPGQKYNQPQHF.

This clonotype was observed a handful of times. The V gene is TRBV6-1, the J gene TRBJ2-2, with TRBD1 identical over 8 bases. The length of the CDR3 is 15 residues. After removal of 6 bases from V and 4 bases from J, the junction contained 7 bases not matched to a gene. From germline, CDR1 is MNHNS and CDR2 SASEGT. The CDR3 coding sequence is TGTGCCAGCAGACCAAGGACAGGGTCCACCGGGGAGCTGTTTTTT. Its translation is CASRPRTGSTGELFF.

This clonotype was counted only a few times. The J gene is TRBJ1-1, the V gene TRBV5-1; D unresolved. V was trimmed by 4 bases and J by 0 bases, leaving 16 bases between them. CDR3 size: 16 residues. CDR1 and CDR2 (germline): SGHRS, YFSETQ. CDR3 bases: TGCGCCAGCAGCCCATTGCGGGGAAGCGTGAACACTGAAGCTTTCTTT. Translation gives CASSPLRGSVNTEAFF.

This clonotype appeared a few times. The chain employs TRBV28 and TRBJ1-3, with D possibly being TRBD1 (5 bases). Trimming pared 6 bases from V and 5 bases from J, leaving 20 bases between. CDR1 is MDHEN, CDR2 SYDVKM, per germline. The CDR3 covers 16 residues. The CDR3 here is CASSTGTAPLRNTIYF. The CDR3 bases are TGTGCCAGCAGCACCGGGACCGCTCCCCTGAGAAACACCATATATTTT. Supplemented by reference TRBV28 and TRBJ1-3, the full variable domain reads DVKVTQSSRYLVKRTGEKVFLECVQDMDHENMFWYRQDPGLGLRLIYFSYDVKMKEKGDIPEGYSVSREKKERFSLILESASTNQTSMYLCASSTGTAPLRNTIYFGEGSWLTVV.

The chain employs TRBV14 and TRBJ2-3; perhaps TRBD1 as D (6 bases). Germline V lookup: CDR1 SGHDN, CDR2 FVKESK. Trimming removed 5 bases from V and 7 bases from J, with 13 bases in between. This CDR3 has 13 amino acids. CDR3 coding DNA: TGTGCCAGCAGCAAGGGGGAAGTAAATACGCAGTATTTT. This encodes CASSKGEVNTQYF.

The chain uses TRBV30 and TRBJ1-5, with a possible D match to TRBD1 (6 bases). The CDR3 sequence is 12 residues long. Between the trimmed V and J ends, which lost 2 bases and 7 bases, there was a span of 9 bases. CDR1 and CDR2 from the germline V gene are GTSNPN and SVGIG (reference sequence). This chain's CDR3 is CAWSSGAQPQHF. The CDR3 DNA is TGTGCCTGGAGTTCAGGGGCCCAGCCCCAGCATTTT.

This clonotype was seen many times. The gene calls are TRBV28 and TRBJ1-2; 9 bases are shared with TRBD1. This CDR3 comprises 13 residues. The germline V gene encodes CDR1 MDHEN and CDR2 SYDVKM. V lost 2 bases, J lost 8 bases, and 3 bases stayed unmatched. In DNA, the CDR3 is TGTGCCAGCAGTTTAACGGACAGGGGCGGCTACACCTTC. It is translated as CASSLTDRGGYTF.